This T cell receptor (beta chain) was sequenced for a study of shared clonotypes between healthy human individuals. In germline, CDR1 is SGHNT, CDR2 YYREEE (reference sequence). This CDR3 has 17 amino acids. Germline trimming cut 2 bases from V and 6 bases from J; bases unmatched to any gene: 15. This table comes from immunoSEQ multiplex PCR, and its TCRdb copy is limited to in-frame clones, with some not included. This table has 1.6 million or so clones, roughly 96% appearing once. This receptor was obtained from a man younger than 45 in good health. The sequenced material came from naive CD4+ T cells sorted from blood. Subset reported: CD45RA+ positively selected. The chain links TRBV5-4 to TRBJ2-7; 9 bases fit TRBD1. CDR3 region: CASSFGGRPGTGSEQYF. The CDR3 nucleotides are TGTGCCAGCAGCTTCGGGGGACGACCTGGGACAGGGTCCGAGCAGTACTTC.